This T cell receptor beta chain was identified during a study of PD-L1 blockade in urothelial cancer. Study background: Median T cell yield per blood sample was more than 130,000 cells.

Trimming at V came to 1 base and at J to 5 bases, leaving 3 bases not matched to a gene. The CDR3 totals 14 residues. Per the germline V gene, CDR1 is SGHVS and CDR2 is FNYEAQ. Noted time point: peripheral blood 6 weeks after treatment start. Generated by immunoSEQ multiplex PCR, the TCRdb table keeps only in-frame clones and is missing some. The profile shows about 120,000 clones, roughly 88% of them singletons. The chain joins TRBV7-6 to TRBJ2-5, with 8 bases that match TRBD2. The material was PBMCs, obtained around atezolizumab (anti-PD-L1) treatment. The receptor was isolated from a man aged 45-65 years with urothelial cancer. DNA for the CDR3: TGTGCCAGCAGCTTAGAATCGGGGGGGGAGACCCAGTACTTC. Protein: CASSLESGGETQYF.